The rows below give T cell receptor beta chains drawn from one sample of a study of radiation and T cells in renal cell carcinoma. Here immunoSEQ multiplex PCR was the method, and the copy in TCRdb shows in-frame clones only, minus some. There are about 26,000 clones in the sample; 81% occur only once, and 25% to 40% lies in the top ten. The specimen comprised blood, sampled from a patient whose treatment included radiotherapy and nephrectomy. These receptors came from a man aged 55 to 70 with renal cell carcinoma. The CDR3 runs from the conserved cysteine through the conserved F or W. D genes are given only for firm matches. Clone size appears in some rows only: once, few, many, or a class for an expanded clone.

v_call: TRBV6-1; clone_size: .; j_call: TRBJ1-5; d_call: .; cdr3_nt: TGTGCCAGCAGTGAAGTAGGGGCGTTGAGCAATCAGCCCCAGCATTTT; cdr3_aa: CASSEVGALSNQPQHF
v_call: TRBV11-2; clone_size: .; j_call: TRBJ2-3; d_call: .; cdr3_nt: TGTGCCAGCGGGCTCGGGGGCGATACGCAGTATTTT; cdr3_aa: CASGLGGDTQYF
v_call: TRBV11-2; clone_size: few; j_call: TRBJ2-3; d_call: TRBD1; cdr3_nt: TGTGCCAGCAGCTTCGGAAGTAGCCCAAGGGGGCTTGGCACAGATACGCAGTATTTT; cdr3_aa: CASSFGSSPRGLGTDTQYF
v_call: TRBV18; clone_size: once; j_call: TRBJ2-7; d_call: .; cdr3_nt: TGTGCCAGCTCACCCCTCCAGGTCAGGACAAACTTTTACGAGCAGTACTTC; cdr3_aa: CASSPLQVRTNFYEQYF
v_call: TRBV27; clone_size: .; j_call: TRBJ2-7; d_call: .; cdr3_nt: TGTGCCAGCAGTTTGGCGTTTTCCTACGAGCAGTACTTC; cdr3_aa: CASSLAFSYEQYF
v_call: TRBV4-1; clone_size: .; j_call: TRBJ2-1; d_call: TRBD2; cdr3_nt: TGCGCCAGCAGCCAAGAGGGGACTAGCGGTTACAATGAGCAGTTCTTC; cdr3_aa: CASSQEGTSGYNEQFF
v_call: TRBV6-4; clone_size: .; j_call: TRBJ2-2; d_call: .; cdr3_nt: TGTGCCAGCAGTGACAACACCGGGGAGCTGTTTTTT; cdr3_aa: CASSDNTGELFF
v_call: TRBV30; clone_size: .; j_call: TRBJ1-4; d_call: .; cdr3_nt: TGTGCCTGGAGTTCGCCAGGGAATGAAAAACTGTTTTTT; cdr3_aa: CAWSSPGNEKLFF
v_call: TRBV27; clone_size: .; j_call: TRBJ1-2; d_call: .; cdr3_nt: TGTGCCAGCAGTTTATGGCCTAACTATGGCTACACCTTC; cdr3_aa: CASSLWPNYGYTF
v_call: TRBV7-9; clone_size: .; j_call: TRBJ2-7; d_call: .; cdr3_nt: TGTGCCAGCAGCTTCCAGTACGAGCAGTACTTC; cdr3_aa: CASSFQYEQYF
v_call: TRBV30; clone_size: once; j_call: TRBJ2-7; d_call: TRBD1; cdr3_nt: TGTGCCTGGAGCTTCGGACAGGGCTACGAGCAGTACTTC; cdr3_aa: CAWSFGQGYEQYF
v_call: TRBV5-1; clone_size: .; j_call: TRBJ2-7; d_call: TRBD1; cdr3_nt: TGCGCCAGCAGCTTCTCCGGGACAGGGGGGTCCGAGCAGTACTTC; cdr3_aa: CASSFSGTGGSEQYF
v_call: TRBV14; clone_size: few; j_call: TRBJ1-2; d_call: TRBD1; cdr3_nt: TGTGCCAGCAGCCCGGACAGGAACTATGGCTACACCTTC; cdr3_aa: CASSPDRNYGYTF
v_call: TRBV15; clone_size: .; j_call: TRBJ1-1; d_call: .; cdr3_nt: TGTGCCACCTTAAAACTTGGGGGGCGCGCGGGTGGGGACACTGAAGCTTTCTTT; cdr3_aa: CATLKLGGRAGGDTEAFF
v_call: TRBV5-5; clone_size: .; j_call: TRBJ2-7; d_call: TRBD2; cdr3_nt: TGTGCCAGCAGCTTGGGACTAGCGGGAACCTACGAGCAGTACTTC; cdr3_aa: CASSLGLAGTYEQYF
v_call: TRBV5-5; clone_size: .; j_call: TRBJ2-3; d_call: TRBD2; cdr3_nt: TGTGCCAGCAGCCCCTGGGGAGCGGGAGATATAGATACGCAGTATTTT; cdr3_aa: CASSPWGAGDIDTQYF
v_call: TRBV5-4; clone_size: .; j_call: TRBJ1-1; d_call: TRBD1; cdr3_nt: TGTGCCAGCAGCTGGGACAGACGAGAAGCTTTCTTT; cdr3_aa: CASSWDRREAFF
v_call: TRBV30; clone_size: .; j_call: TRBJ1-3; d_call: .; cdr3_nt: TGTGCCTGGAGTCCGAGTTTTTACTCTGGAAACACCATATATTTT; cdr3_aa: CAWSPSFYSGNTIYF
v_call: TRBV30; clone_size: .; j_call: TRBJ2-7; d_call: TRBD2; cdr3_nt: TGTGCCTGGAGTCTAGGGGGAGCGGGAGACTACGAGCAGTACTTC; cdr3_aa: CAWSLGGAGDYEQYF
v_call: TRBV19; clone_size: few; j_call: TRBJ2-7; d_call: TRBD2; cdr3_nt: TGTGCCAGTAGTTCAATAGCGGGAGGGAACTACGAGCAGTACTTC; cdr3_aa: CASSSIAGGNYEQYF
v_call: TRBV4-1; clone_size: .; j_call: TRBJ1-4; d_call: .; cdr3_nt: TGCGCCAGCAGCCAAGGTCAAGTTAATGAAAAACTGTTTTTT; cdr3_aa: CASSQGQVNEKLFF
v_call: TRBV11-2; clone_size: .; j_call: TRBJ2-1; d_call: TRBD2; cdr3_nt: TGTGCCAGCAAAAAACTAGCGGAAACTAACAATGAGCAGTTCTTC; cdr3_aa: CASKKLAETNNEQFF
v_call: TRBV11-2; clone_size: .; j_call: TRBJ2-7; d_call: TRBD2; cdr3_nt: TGTGCCAGCAGCCAAACGATGGGACTAGCGGCCTACGAGCAGTACTTC; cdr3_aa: CASSQTMGLAAYEQYF
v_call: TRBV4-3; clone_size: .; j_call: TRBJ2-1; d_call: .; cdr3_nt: TGCGCCAGCAGCCAAGATCGGGGGACCTCCTACAATGAGCAGTTCTTC; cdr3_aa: CASSQDRGTSYNEQFF
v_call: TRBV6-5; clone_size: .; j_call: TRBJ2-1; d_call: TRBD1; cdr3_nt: TGTGCCAGCAGTTATCTAGGACAGGTTGAGCAGTTCTTC; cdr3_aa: CASSYLGQVEQFF
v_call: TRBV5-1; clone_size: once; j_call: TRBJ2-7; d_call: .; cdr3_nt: TGCGCCAGCAGCTTTACAGGCTCTTGGGAGCAGTACTTC; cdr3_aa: CASSFTGSWEQYF
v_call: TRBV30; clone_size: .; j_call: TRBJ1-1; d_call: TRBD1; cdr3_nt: TGTGCCTGGAGCCGACAGGGTATCTCGGCTGAAGCTTTCTTT; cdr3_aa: CAWSRQGISAEAFF
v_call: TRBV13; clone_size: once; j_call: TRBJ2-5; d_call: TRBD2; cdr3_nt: TGTGCCAGCAGCTCTCGACTAGCGGGAGTACGCTTGGAGACCCAGTACTTC; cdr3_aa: CASSSRLAGVRLETQYF
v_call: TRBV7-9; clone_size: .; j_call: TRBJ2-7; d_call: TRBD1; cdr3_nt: TGTGCCAGCAGCTCGTCCGGGACAGGGAAGCAGTACTTC; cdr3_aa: CASSSSGTGKQYF
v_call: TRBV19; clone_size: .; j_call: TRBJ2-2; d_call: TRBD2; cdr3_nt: TGTGCCAGTAAGATATCCCGGGACTACCCCCAGAACACCGGGGAGCTGTTTTTT; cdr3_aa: CASKISRDYPQNTGELFF
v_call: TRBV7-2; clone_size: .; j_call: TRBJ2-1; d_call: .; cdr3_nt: TGTGCCAGCAGCCTGCGGGTGGGGTCCAATGAGCAGTTCTTC; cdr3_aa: CASSLRVGSNEQFF
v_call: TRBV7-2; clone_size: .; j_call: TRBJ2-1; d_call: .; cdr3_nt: TGTGCCAGCAGCTCTCTATACAATGAGCAGTTCTTC; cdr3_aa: CASSSLYNEQFF
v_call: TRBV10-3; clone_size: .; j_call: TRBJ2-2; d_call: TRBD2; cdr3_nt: TGTGCCACCCGTCTAGCGGGAGGTGGAATTCTTGGGGAGCTGTTTTTT; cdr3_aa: CATRLAGGGILGELFF